What follows are 15 T cell receptor beta chains derived from one specimen sequenced in a study of blood T cell repertoires in COVID-19. Assay: immunoSEQ multiplex PCR; the TCRdb copy retains only in-frame clones and omits some. This table holds some 300,000 clones, roughly 90% found once. Sequencing used PBMCs or T cells enriched from blood (not recorded which). The source of these receptors is a woman aged 45-65 years who had been exposed to COVID-19.

This chain uses TRBV11-2 with TRBJ1-5, with 9 nucleotides matching TRBD1. This CDR3 has 14 residues. Germline V gene lookup returns CDR1 SGHAT and CDR2 FQNNGV. The trim removed 5 bases at V and 5 bases at J, leaving 4 bases unmatched. The CDR3 bases are TGTGCCAGCAGCCCCAGGACAGGGGATCAGCCCCAGCATTTT. It encodes CASSPRTGDQPQHF.

The chain employs TRBV2 and TRBJ2-1; TRBD1 agrees at 9 bases. Per germline, CDR1 SNHLY and CDR2 FYNNEI. The CDR3 extends over 17 amino acids. With V trimmed by 6 bases and J by 7 bases, 16 bases remained unmatched. DNA for the CDR3: TGTGCCAGCAGGAATGCACAGGGGGCCCTAACGGGGAATGAGCAGTTCTTC. Amino acids: CASRNAQGALTGNEQFF.

The chain combines TRBV2 with TRBJ2-5; D is possibly TRBD2 (6 bases). V shed 6 bases and J shed 4 bases, with 24 bases lying between them. Germline V gene data show CDR1 as SNHLY and CDR2 as FYNNEI. The CDR3 is 17 residues long. In nucleotides, the CDR3 is TGTGCCAGCAGCGCCCATAAGGAGGGTTTATTGGGAGAGACCCAGTACTTC. It yields the protein CASSAHKEGLLGETQYF.

This rearrangement joins TRBV11-2 to TRBJ2-1; the match to TRBD2 covers 10 bases. The CDR3 runs to 16 residues. The trim removed 5 bases at V and 3 bases at J, leaving 7 bases unmatched. Germline lookup yields CDR1 SGHAT and CDR2 FQNNGV. This CDR3 reads CASSPRLAGDYNEQFF. In DNA form, the CDR3 reads TGTGCCAGCAGCCCCAGACTAGCGGGCGACTACAATGAGCAGTTCTTC. Based on the CDR3 plus reference TRBV11-2 and TRBJ2-1, the full variable domain is EAGVAQSPRYKIIEKRQSVAFWCNPISGHATLYWYQQILGQGPKLLIQFQNNGVVDDSQLPKDRFSAERLKGVDSTLKIQPAKLEDSAVYLCASSPRLAGDYNEQFFGPGTRLTVL.

Only one count was recorded for this clone. The J gene is TRBJ1-5, the V gene TRBV7-2; 8 bases agree with TRBD1. Trimming cost V 6 bases and J 6 bases; bases outside gene matches: 4. The CDR3 contains 13 residues. In germline, CDR1 is SGHTA, CDR2 FQGNSA. The CDR3 is CASRNGQGQPQHF. Here the CDR3 DNA reads TGTGCCAGCAGAAATGGACAGGGTCAGCCCCAGCATTTT.

The V gene is TRBV10-3, the J gene TRBJ1-4; tentative D call: TRBD1 (5 bases). The CDR3 is made up of 14 amino acids. Germline CDR1 ENHRY, CDR2 SYGVKD. V lost 6 bases, J lost 0 bases, and 8 bases lay in between. The CDR3 DNA reads TGTGCCATCAGGCAAGGGGCAACTAATGAAAAACTGTTTTTT. Protein product: CAIRQGATNEKLFF.

This CDR3 is CASSYLAGSTDTQYF. The CDR3 nucleotides read TGTGCCAGCAGCTATCTAGCGGGGAGCACAGATACGCAGTATTTT. This rearrangement joins TRBV7-6 to TRBJ2-3, with 9 positions matching TRBD2. CDR1 and CDR2 from the germline V gene are SGHVS and FNYEAQ. With V trimmed by 4 bases and J by 0 bases, 2 bases remained unmatched. CDR3 length: 15 residues.

The chain recombines TRBV18 with TRBJ1-3; the match to TRBD1 covers 7 bases. This CDR3 region has 16 residues. Looked up from germline, CDR1 is KGHSH and CDR2 is LQKENI. Trimming cost V 3 bases and J 1 base; bases outside gene matches: 6. The CDR3 DNA sequence: TGTGCCAGCTCACCTAACCCGACAGGGTCTGGAAACACCATATATTTT. It specifies CASSPNPTGSGNTIYF.

The chain couples TRBV2 to TRBJ1-3; weak D call: TRBD1 (5 bases). Trimming took off 4 bases at V and 7 bases at J, with 11 bases between the two ends. CDR3 length: 13 residues. Germline assignment: CDR1 SNHLY and CDR2 FYNNEI. CDR3 DNA: TGTGCCAGCAGTGCCGATAAGGGGAACACCATATATTTT. It codes for CASSADKGNTIYF.

This chain links TRBV4-2 with TRBJ2-1; 8 bases match TRBD1. Germline V lookup: CDR1 LGHNA, CDR2 YNFKEQ. V shed 1 base and J 7 bases; nucleotides not matched to a gene: 3. The CDR3 covers 14 residues. The CDR3 DNA follows: TGTGCCAGCAGCCAAGCCAACAGGGGGAATGAGCAGTTCTTC. Translated: CASSQANRGNEQFF.

This clone was observed a handful of times. In nucleotides, the CDR3 is TGTGCCAGCAGCTTATCGGCAGGGGCCAACGAGCAGTACTTC. Translating it yields CASSLSAGANEQYF. This chain uses TRBV13 with TRBJ2-7; perhaps TRBD1 as D (6 bases). V was clipped by 2 bases and J by 5 bases, with 13 bases between them. The CDR3 spans 14 residues. Germline V gene lookup returns CDR1 PRHDT and CDR2 FYEKMQ (reference sequence).

This clone has only a few counts. The chain recombines TRBV19 with TRBJ1-4; unclear D gene. This CDR3 spans 15 amino acids. Trimming stripped 0 bases from V and 0 bases from J, with 5 bases between. The germline V gene has CDR1 LNHDA and CDR2 SQIVND (reference sequence). Here the CDR3 reads CASSIETATNEKLFF. The CDR3 DNA reads as TGTGCCAGTAGTATAGAGACTGCAACTAATGAAAAACTGTTTTTT.

The chain uses TRBV19 and TRBJ2-1, with D possibly TRBD2 on 6 matching bases. V lost 2 bases and J 3 bases, leaving 14 bases between the germline ends. CDR1 LNHDA and CDR2 SQIVND come from the germline V gene (reference sequence). This CDR3 has 16 residues. The CDR3 reads CASSISLGLSYNEQFF. In DNA, the CDR3 is TGTGCCAGTAGTATAAGTCTGGGACTGAGCTACAATGAGCAGTTCTTC.

This chain uses TRBV7-9 with TRBJ2-7; 8 bases match TRBD1. Germline V gene data show CDR1 as SEHNR and CDR2 as FQNEAQ (reference sequence). There are 15 residues in the CDR3. Trimming removed 1 base from V and 2 bases from J; junction bases left unmatched: 4. CDR3 coding DNA: TGTGCCAGCAGCTTAGACAGGGGGTCCCCCTACGAGCAGTACTTC. Translating it yields CASSLDRGSPYEQYF. Filled out from reference TRBV7-9 and TRBJ2-7, the complete variable domain reads DTGVSQNPRHKITKRGQNVTFRCDPISEHNRLYWYRQTLGQGPEFLTYFQNEAQLEKSRLLSDRFSAERPKGSFSTLEIQRTEQGDSAMYLCASSLDRGSPYEQYFGPGTRLTVT.

This clone was observed a single time. CDR3 residues: CAWKGHSNSPLHF. The CDR3 region has the DNA TGTGCCTGGAAGGGACACAGTAATTCACCCCTCCACTTT. The chain combines TRBV30 with TRBJ1-6; tentatively, D is TRBD1 (6 bases). V was shortened by 4 bases and J by 6 bases, with 10 bases between the two germline ends. Germline loops: CDR1 GTSNPN, CDR2 SVGIG (reference sequence). The CDR3 sequence is 13 residues long.